These 19 T cell receptor beta chains originate from one sample sequenced in a study of technical replicates of blood from a few donors. TCRdb keeps only in-frame clones here, not all; method: immunoSEQ multiplex PCR. The sample has about 98,000 clones, nearly 97% seen once. Sequencing was performed on T cells isolated from PBMCs. The source is a human donor in good health.

The chain couples TRBV5-6 to TRBJ1-5; TRBD1 matches at 7 bases. CDR3 length: 16 amino acids. Trimming removed 0 bases from V and 6 bases from J; junction bases left unmatched: 9. The germline CDR1 and CDR2 sequences are SGHDT and YYEEEE. The CDR3 coding sequence is TGTGCCAGCAGCTTGGCGGAACAGGGGATCGGTCAGCCCCAGCATTTT. Translated, it gives CASSLAEQGIGQPQHF.

This chain joins TRBV6-1 and TRBJ2-7, with 8 nucleotides matching TRBD1. Germline lookup yields CDR1 MNHNS and CDR2 SASEGT. This CDR3 has 14 amino acids. Trimming cost V 8 bases and J 5 bases; bases outside gene matches: 11. CDR3 in DNA: TGTGCCAGCTCTCGTACAGGGGGTCTCGACGAGCAGTACTTC. Translation gives CASSRTGGLDEQYF.

The rearrangement links TRBV14 to TRBJ2-1; a possible D gene is TRBD2 (7 bases). Germline assignment: CDR1 SGHDN and CDR2 FVKESK. This CDR3 is 18 amino acids long. V lost 1 base and J 9 bases, leaving 25 bases between the germline ends. In nucleotides, the CDR3 is TGTGCCAGCAGCCAAGGGCGGGAGTGGGACACCACCTTTGGTGAGCAGTTCTTC. As protein: CASSQGREWDTTFGEQFF.

This rearrangement joins TRBV10-3 to TRBJ2-3; 8 bases map to TRBD2. CDR1 and CDR2 (germline): ENHRY, SYGVKD. J gave up 6 bases and V 10 bases, and 27 bases lay outside the gene matches. This CDR3 is 19 amino acids long. CDR3 in amino acids: CATGKGPADGSGSRDTQYF. In DNA, the CDR3 is TGTGCCACGGGGAAGGGGCCGGCCGATGGGAGCGGGAGTAGGGATACGCAGTATTTT.

The chain joins TRBV21-1 to TRBJ2-1; the table's D call of TRBD1 was not tested on the DNA. TRBV21-1 has pseudogene status. The CDR3 loop spans 18 amino acids. CDR3 coding DNA: TGTGCCAGCAGCAAAGCGCGTAAGAACAGGGACCTGAACAATGAGCAGTTCTTC. Its translation: CASSKARKNRDLNNEQFF.

This clone has only a few counts. The V gene is TRBV29-1, the J gene TRBJ1-1; TRBD1 aligns across 7 bases. CDR3 size: 14 residues. Trimming at V came to 3 bases and at J to 1 base, leaving 5 bases not matched to a gene. Germline V CDR1 and CDR2: SQVTM, ANQGSEA. The CDR3: CSVDIGGPNTEAFF. CDR3 DNA sequence: TGCAGCGTTGATATAGGGGGCCCGAACACTGAAGCTTTCTTT.

This CDR3 is CASSILDRVSEQFF. For the CDR3, the DNA is TGTGCCAGTAGTATTCTCGACAGGGTTAGTGAGCAGTTCTTC. The rearrangement uses TRBV19 and TRBJ2-1, with 7 bases identical to TRBD1. The CDR3 totals 14 residues. V lost 3 bases and J lost 9; bases outside the gene matches: 8. CDR1 is LNHDA, CDR2 SQIVND, per germline (reference sequence). Combining the CDR3 with reference TRBV19 and TRBJ2-1 gives the whole variable domain DGGITQSPKYLFRKEGQNVTLSCEQNLNHDAMYWYRQDPGQGLRLIYYSQIVNDFQKGDIAEGYSVSREKKESFPLTVTSAQKNPTAFYLCASSILDRVSEQFFGPGTRLTVL.

The CDR3 coding sequence is TGTGCCAGCAGTTCCACCAGGATTATTGAAGCTTTCTTT. As protein: CASSSTRIIEAFF. V is TRBV6-5 and J is TRBJ1-1, with D unresolved. Germline V gene sequence: CDR1 MNHEY, CDR2 SVGAGI. V was shortened by 4 bases and J by 7 bases, with 13 bases between the two germline ends. The CDR3 has 13 amino acids.

This clone was counted once. The V gene is TRBV7-8, the J gene TRBJ2-3; maybe TRBD2 (6 bases). Trimming took off 5 bases at V and 1 base at J, with 13 bases between the two ends. The CDR3 runs 15 residues. The germline V gene has CDR1 SGHVS and CDR2 FQNEAQ. CDR3 DNA sequence: TGTGCCAGCAGCCCCGGGGGTATCGGCACAGATACGCAGTATTTT. Translated: CASSPGGIGTDTQYF.

The rearrangement joins TRBV27 to TRBJ2-7; a weak D match, TRBD1 (6 bases). With 6 bases removed from V and 3 bases from J, the gap between germline ends came to 18 bases. The length of the CDR3 is 15 residues. In germline, CDR1 is MNHEY, CDR2 SMNVEV (reference sequence). For the CDR3, the DNA is TGTGCCAGCAGCACAGTACAGTCCAGGGGCTACGAGCAGTACTTC. Its protein is CASSTVQSRGYEQYF.

This clone was observed a single time. The V call is TRBV9, the J call TRBJ2-1; TRBD2 matches at 13 bases. Germline lookup yields CDR1 SGDLS and CDR2 YYNGEE. The CDR3 runs to 16 residues. Losses at the gene ends were 3 bases for V and 3 bases for J; bases not matched to a gene: 3. CDR3 residues: CASSEWTSGSYNEQFF. CDR3 coding DNA: TGTGCCAGCAGCGAGTGGACTAGCGGGAGCTACAATGAGCAGTTCTTC.

This clone has a single count. The DNA of the CDR3 is TGTGCCAGCAGTGAACTAGAGCAAGAGACCCAGTACTTC. It yields the protein CASSELEQETQYF. The chain uses TRBV6-1 and TRBJ2-5; no definite D call. V lost 2 bases and J 2 bases, leaving 6 bases between the germline ends. The CDR3 is made up of 13 amino acids. Germline values: CDR1 MNHNS, CDR2 SASEGT.

V usage is TRBV27 and J usage is TRBJ1-1; 10 nucleotides align to TRBD1. Per germline, CDR1 MNHEY and CDR2 SMNVEV (reference sequence). The CDR3 consists of 17 residues. V gave up 5 bases and J gave up 4 bases; unmatched junction bases: 13. CDR3 amino acids: CASSTTGGGPFGTEAFF. The DNA for the CDR3 is TGTGCCAGCAGTACGACAGGGGGCGGCCCCTTTGGCACTGAAGCTTTCTTT.

The rearrangement links TRBV5-4 to TRBJ2-2; TRBD2 matches at 9 bases. This CDR3 region has 15 residues. Per the germline V gene, CDR1 is SGHNT and CDR2 is YYREEE (reference sequence). J gave up 7 bases and V 5 bases, and 9 bases lay outside the gene matches. The CDR3 sequence is CASSPGVAGVGELFF. CDR3 DNA sequence: TGTGCCAGCAGTCCTGGGGTAGCGGGAGTCGGGGAGCTGTTTTTT. The variable domain in full, completed from reference TRBV5-4 and TRBJ2-2, reads ETGVTQSPTHLIKTRGQQVTLRCSSQSGHNTVSWYQQALGQGPQFIFQYYREEENGRGNFPPRFSGLQFPNYSSELNVNALELDDSALYLCASSPGVAGVGELFFGEGSRLTVL.

This chain joins TRBV7-2 and TRBJ2-1, with D hard to call. The CDR3 has 15 residues. V lost 5 bases and J lost 10, with 21 bases in between. Germline lookup yields CDR1 SGHTA and CDR2 FQGNSA. Written as DNA, the CDR3 is TGTGCCAGCAGCAAAGGTCTAGTTGATAGTTTGGAGCAGTTCTTC. This gives the protein CASSKGLVDSLEQFF.

The CDR3 sequence: CASSTSTDTQYF. Here the CDR3 DNA reads TGTGCCAGCAGCACTAGCACAGATACGCAGTATTTT. The chain joins TRBV7-8 to TRBJ2-3; no reliable D call. Germline CDR1 is SGHVS and CDR2 is FQNEAQ. The ends were cut back, 5 bases at V and 0 bases at J, with 3 bases in the middle. This CDR3 contains 12 residues.

V gene TRBV19 combines with J gene TRBJ1-2; D unclear. The CDR3 is 13 residues long. Germline values: CDR1 LNHDA, CDR2 SQIVND (reference sequence). Trimming left V 3 bases short and J 6 bases short, with 11 bases between. The CDR3 DNA reads TGTGCCAGTAGTATTTCCCCGTCCCATGGCTACACCTTC. Translating it yields CASSISPSHGYTF.

The chain carries TRBV2 and TRBJ2-5, with D maybe TRBD1 (5 bases). V was clipped by 4 bases and J by 5 bases, with 8 bases between them. The length of the CDR3 is 12 residues. Germline values: CDR1 SNHLY, CDR2 FYNNEI. The CDR3 DNA reads as TGTGCCAGCAGTGTACAGGAGGAGACCCAGTACTTC. As protein: CASSVQEETQYF.

The rearrangement links TRBV6-5 to TRBJ1-1; D is ambiguous. Trimming shortened V by 6 bases and J by 0 bases, and 11 bases separated the two germline ends. Germline values: CDR1 MNHEY, CDR2 SVGAGI. The CDR3 covers 14 residues. The chain's CDR3 is CASSYGLVNTEAFF. The CDR3 nucleotides are TGTGCCAGCAGCTACGGACTAGTGAACACTGAAGCTTTCTTT.